This T cell receptor (beta chain) was documented in a study of blood T cell repertoires in COVID-19. Study background: COVID-19 samples collected from the United States, Italy and Spain covered acute and convalescent phases. T cells, B-cell-depleted T cells, or PBMCs provided the cDNA or gDNA that served as material.

With 5 bases clipped from V and 0 bases from J, the junction kept 2 bases outside the gene matches. The CDR3 loop spans 15 amino acids. From germline, CDR1 is MDHEN and CDR2 SYDVKM. The authors' processing: Nucleated cell counts were estimated from reference gene primer amplification. Sequencing used immunoSEQ multiplex PCR; TCRdb keeps in-frame clones, though not all of them. V and J calls and clone size are as listed in that table; D and trimming were resolved from the DNA. The sample has 77,000 or so clones; approximately 85% are singletons. The source material was peripheral blood. This receptor was identified in an older man with acute or convalescent COVID-19. This chain joins TRBV28 and TRBJ2-4; 9 nucleotides align to TRBD1. The CDR3 DNA reads TGTGCCAGCAGTCGACAGGGGGTAGCCAAAAACATTCAGTACTTC. Its translation is CASSRQGVAKNIQYF.